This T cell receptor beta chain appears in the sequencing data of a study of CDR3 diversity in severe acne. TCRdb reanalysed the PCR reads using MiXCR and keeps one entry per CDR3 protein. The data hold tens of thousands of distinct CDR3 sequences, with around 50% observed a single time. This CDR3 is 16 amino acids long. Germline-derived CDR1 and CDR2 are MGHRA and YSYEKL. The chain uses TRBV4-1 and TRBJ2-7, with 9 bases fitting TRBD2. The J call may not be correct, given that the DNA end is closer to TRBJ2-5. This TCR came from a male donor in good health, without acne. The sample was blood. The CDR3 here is CASSATSGDLGETQYF. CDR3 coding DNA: TGCGCCAGCTCAGCGACTAGCGGTGATTTGGGAGAGACCCAGTACTTC.